These T cell receptor beta chains were read from a single sample in a study of blood T cell repertoires in COVID-19. Produced via immunoSEQ multiplex PCR; TCRdb's table is partial and in-frame only. The table records hundreds of thousands of clones, 80% to 90% of them present only once. The sequencing input was peripheral blood. All receptors derive from a woman aged 25 to 39 with COVID-19, enrolled during active disease. Both conserved end residues are part of each CDR3. The D gene is left open where the match is weak. Clone size appears in some rows only: once, few, many, or a class for an expanded clone.

J gene | D gene | clone size | V gene | CDR3 DNA | CDR3 protein
TRBJ1-5 | . | few | TRBV9 | TGTGCCAGCAGCGATACAGGCGGTCAGCCCCAGCATTTT | CASSDTGGQPQHF
TRBJ1-1 | . | . | TRBV30 | TGTGCCTGGACCCACGTAGGACAGCCGGGGCAGACCACTGAAGCTTTCTTT | CAWTHVGQPGQTTEAFF
TRBJ2-1 | . | . | TRBV19 | TGTGCCAGTAACACCCATTTGACGGCGGTGTACAATGAGCAGTTCTTC | CASNTHLTAVYNEQFF
TRBJ1-1 | . | . | TRBV25-1 | TGTGCCAGCACCGGACAGCCTCCTGAAGCTTTCTTT | CASTGQPPEAFF
TRBJ2-1 | TRBD1 | . | TRBV7-9 | TGTGCCAGCAGTTGGGACAGGGGAAATGAGCAGTTCTTC | CASSWDRGNEQFF
TRBJ2-1 | . | . | TRBV3-1/TRBV3-2 | TGTGCCAGCAGCCCCCCCGGCGGGGTGGCGAATGAGCAGTTCTTC | CASSPPGGVANEQFF
TRBJ1-1 | . | . | TRBV30 | TGTGCCTGGATCCCCCAGGGCACTACTGAAGCTTTCTTT | CAWIPQGTTEAFF
TRBJ2-3 | TRBD2 | . | TRBV28 | TGTGCCAGCACCCCAGGGCTAGCGGGAGCAGATACGCAGTATTTT | CASTPGLAGADTQYF
TRBJ1-4 | . | . | TRBV4-1 | TGCGCCAGCAGCCAAGAGGCGGGGAATGGGGGAGTAACTAATGAAAAACTGTTTTTT | CASSQEAGNGGVTNEKLFF
TRBJ1-1 | . | . | TRBV7-2 | TGTGCCAGCAGCACGCGGGGACTCAGCACTGAAGCTTTCTTT | CASSTRGLSTEAFF
TRBJ1-3 | . | . | TRBV11-3 | TGTGCCAGCAGCTTCGGGGTGCTAGGTGGAAACACCATATATTTT | CASSFGVLGGNTIYF
TRBJ1-3 | . | . | TRBV5-1 | TGCGCCAGCAGCTCAACAGGGCTCTCTGGAAACACCATATATTTT | CASSSTGLSGNTIYF
TRBJ2-6 | TRBD1 | . | TRBV10-3 | TGTGCCATCAGTGGATTGGACAGGGGGTTCTCTGGGGCCAACGTCCTGACTTTC | CAISGLDRGFSGANVLTF
TRBJ2-1 | . | . | TRBV5-4 | TGTGCCAGCTCCATTCTAGGTAATGAGCAGTTCTTC | CASSILGNEQFF
TRBJ1-2 | . | . | TRBV5-4 | TGTGCCAGCAGCTTTCTTCCCGTACAGGGTGGCTACACCTTC | CASSFLPVQGGYTF
TRBJ1-5 | TRBD1 | . | TRBV11-3 | TGTGCCAGCAGCTTGACAGGGGCGGATCAGCCCCAGCATTTT | CASSLTGADQPQHF
TRBJ2-7 | TRBD2 | few | TRBV10-1 | TGCGCCAGCAGTGTACAAGCGGGGAAGTACGAGCAGTACTTC | CASSVQAGKYEQYF
TRBJ2-1 | . | . | TRBV6-5 | TGTGCCAGCATTAGGAGGGACGACCCCGGGAATGAGCAGTTCTTC | CASIRRDDPGNEQFF
TRBJ1-1 | . | once | TRBV14 | TGTGCCAGCAGCCTCGGGACGGGGGGGACTGAAGCTTTCTTT | CASSLGTGGTEAFF
TRBJ2-5 | TRBD2 | . | TRBV9 | TGTGCCAGCAGCGTAGAAGCGGGAGTCCAAGAGACCCAGTACTTC | CASSVEAGVQETQYF
TRBJ2-1 | . | . | TRBV23-1 | TGCGCCAGCAGTCAATCGGGCAGCTGCTCCTACAATGAGCAGTTCTTC | CASSQSGSCSYNEQFF
TRBJ1-2 | . | . | TRBV4-1 | TGCGCCAGCAGCCAAGCTGGAGGCCGCCTTGGCTACACCTTC | CASSQAGGRLGYTF
TRBJ1-4 | . | once | TRBV19 | TGTGCCAGTAGTATCTTGGAGTCTAATGAAAAACTGTTTTTT | CASSILESNEKLFF
TRBJ1-2 | . | once | TRBV24-1 | TGTGCCACCAGTGACCCAGGGTATGGCTACACCTTC | CATSDPGYGYTF
TRBJ1-1 | TRBD1 | . | TRBV6-5 | TGTGCCAGCAGGGACGACAGGGATGGCACTGAAGCTTTCTTT | CASRDDRDGTEAFF
TRBJ2-1 | . | . | TRBV7-2 | TGTGCCAGCAGCTCCACAAGACAGAGTTACTCCTACAATGAGCAGTTCTTC | CASSSTRQSYSYNEQFF
TRBJ2-1 | . | . | TRBV9 | TGTGCCAGCAGCGTAGCCATGACAGGTATTGATGAGCAGTTCTTC | CASSVAMTGIDEQFF
TRBJ1-3 | . | . | TRBV7-7 | TGTGCTAGCAGCTTCCCTGGAGCAGGGAGGGGAAACACCATATATTTT | CASSFPGAGRGNTIYF
TRBJ2-6 | . | . | TRBV21-1 | TGTGCCAGCAGCAAACTTCGCTGGGACGCGGGACAGGGGGAATCTTTTGGGGCCAACGTCCTGACTTTC | CASSKLRWDAGQGESFGANVLTF
TRBJ1-1 | TRBD1 | . | TRBV29-1 | TGCAGCGGAGACAGGGTCCATGGGATTCCTGAAGCTTTCTTT | CSGDRVHGIPEAFF
TRBJ2-5 | TRBD1 | . | TRBV7-2 | TGTGCCAGCAGCTTAATTGGAGGGACAGGTTTTTTTCAAGAGACCCAGTACTTC | CASSLIGGTGFFQETQYF
TRBJ2-1 | . | few | TRBV5-1 | TGCGCCAGCAGGGTGGGCGGGGGCCTTACCTACAATGAGCAGTTCTTC | CASRVGGGLTYNEQFF
TRBJ1-1 | TRBD1 | . | TRBV20-1 | TGCAGTGCGGGGACAGTCTCAGAGGCTTTCTTT | CSAGTVSEAFF
TRBJ2-7 | . | . | TRBV19 | TGTGCCAGTAGTACCCAGGGAATTCGGTACGAGCAGTACTTC | CASSTQGIRYEQYF
TRBJ2-5 | . | . | TRBV6-6 | TGTGCCAGCAGCCTTATTGAGACCCAGTACTTC | CASSLIETQYF
TRBJ2-1 | . | . | TRBV11-3 | TGTGCCAGCAGCCAAACTTCCCACTCCTACAATGAGCAGTTCTTC | CASSQTSHSYNEQFF
TRBJ1-2 | . | . | TRBV5-4 | TGTGCCAGCAGTTTGGAGTACAGTAACTATGGCTACACCTTC | CASSLEYSNYGYTF
TRBJ2-5 | TRBD1 | . | TRBV6-2/TRBV6-3 | TGTGCCAGCAGTTACTATTCAGGGGGCGTTTTGGCGACCCAGTACTTC | CASSYYSGGVLATQYF
TRBJ1-4 | . | . | TRBV6-5 | TGTGCCAGCAGCGGAGACAGGAGCAATGAAAAACTGTTTTTT | CASSGDRSNEKLFF
TRBJ1-6 | TRBD1 | . | TRBV10-3 | TGTGCCATCAGTGATTCGGGACAGGGAGATTCACCCCTCCACTTT | CAISDSGQGDSPLHF
TRBJ1-4 | . | . | TRBV18 | TGTGCCAGCTCACCAAGGGTGGGGAGGACTAATGAAAAACTGTTTTTT | CASSPRVGRTNEKLFF
TRBJ1-6 | . | . | TRBV19 | TGTGCCAGTAGTATGAGTAACAGCAAAGGGAGAAGCTTT | CASSMSNSKGRSF
TRBJ2-7 | TRBD1 | . | TRBV5-1 | TGCGCCAGCAGCTTGGACAGGGGGCTCTACGAGCAGTACTTC | CASSLDRGLYEQYF
TRBJ2-3 | TRBD2 | . | TRBV5-8 | TGTGCCAGCAGCTTGGCGTGGGGTGCGGGGGTCCCAGATACGCAGTATTTT | CASSLAWGAGVPDTQYF
TRBJ1-5 | . | . | TRBV6-1 | TGTGCCAGCAGTGATCCAGTCAATCAGCCCCAGCATTTT | CASSDPVNQPQHF
TRBJ1-1 | . | . | TRBV29-1 | TGCAGCGTGGCCCGGGGTGAGCACACTGAAGCTTTCTTT | CSVARGEHTEAFF
TRBJ1-1 | . | few | TRBV7-2 | TGTGCCAGCAGCTTCCTTACCCACAGGGCGAACACTGAAGCTTTCTTT | CASSFLTHRANTEAFF
TRBJ1-2 | TRBD1 | . | TRBV27 | TGTGCCAGCAGTTTAACCCACGGACAGGGGGCGTTTTATGGCTACACCTTC | CASSLTHGQGAFYGYTF
TRBJ1-1 | . | . | TRBV6-5 | TGTGCCAGCAGTTACTCGATGTCTCAGGGACTCGAAGCTTTCTTT | CASSYSMSQGLEAFF
TRBJ2-6 | . | few | TRBV5-1 | TGCGCCAGCAGCTTGGCAGGGCACTTCTCTGGGGCCAACGTCCTGACTTTC | CASSLAGHFSGANVLTF